A selection of T cell receptor beta chains follows, all from one sample in a study of OX40 agonist ivuxolimab in advanced cancers. TCRdb's copy holds only in-frame clones and misses some; the assay was immunoSEQ multiplex PCR. The repertoire includes some 68,000 clones, 88% of them detected once, and around 0.98% sits in the top ten. Material: CD4+ or CD8+ T cells sorted from blood, obtained in a trial of the OX40 agonist ivuxolimab. These receptors originate from an adult with an advanced solid tumor such as melanoma, head and neck, liver or kidney cancer. The CDR3 runs from the conserved cysteine through the conserved F or W. Each record gives: CDR3 protein, CDR3 DNA, D gene, V gene, J gene. D genes are given only for firm matches.

CASSGGQGGQPQHF,TGTGCCAGCAGTGGGGGACAGGGCGGTCAGCCCCAGCATTTT,TRBD1,TRBV2,TRBJ1-5
CATSRGATQNEKLFF,TGTGCCACCAGCAGGGGTGCTACCCAAAATGAAAAACTGTTTTTT,-,TRBV15,TRBJ1-4
CASRPGTVNTGELFF,TGTGCCAGCCGTCCCGGGACAGTTAACACCGGGGAGCTGTTTTTT,TRBD1,TRBV6-5,TRBJ2-2
CASSQGQFNSGANVLTF,TGTGCCAGCAGCCAGGGGCAGTTCAACTCTGGGGCCAACGTCCTGACTTTC,-,TRBV11-3,TRBJ2-6
CASSLLAARTDTQYF,TGTGCCAGCAGCTTATTAGCGGCCCGCACAGATACGCAGTATTTT,-,TRBV11-3,TRBJ2-3
CASSDYSYQPQHF,TGTGCCAGCAGTGACTACAGCTATCAGCCCCAGCATTTT,-,TRBV6-1,TRBJ1-5
CASSEGGFTGELFF,TGTGCCAGCAGTGAGGGGGGATTCACCGGGGAGCTGTTTTTT,-,TRBV28,TRBJ2-2
CASSLRQGDTEAFF,TGTGCCAGCAGCCTACGACAGGGTGACACTGAAGCTTTCTTT,TRBD1,TRBV11-3,TRBJ1-1
CASSIGQGDIQYF,TGTGCCAGTAGTATAGGCCAGGGCGACATTCAGTACTTC,-,TRBV19,TRBJ2-4
CASSYSKPPMNTEAFF,TGTGCCAGCAGTTACTCGAAGCCACCTATGAACACTGAAGCTTTCTTT,-,TRBV6-5,TRBJ1-1